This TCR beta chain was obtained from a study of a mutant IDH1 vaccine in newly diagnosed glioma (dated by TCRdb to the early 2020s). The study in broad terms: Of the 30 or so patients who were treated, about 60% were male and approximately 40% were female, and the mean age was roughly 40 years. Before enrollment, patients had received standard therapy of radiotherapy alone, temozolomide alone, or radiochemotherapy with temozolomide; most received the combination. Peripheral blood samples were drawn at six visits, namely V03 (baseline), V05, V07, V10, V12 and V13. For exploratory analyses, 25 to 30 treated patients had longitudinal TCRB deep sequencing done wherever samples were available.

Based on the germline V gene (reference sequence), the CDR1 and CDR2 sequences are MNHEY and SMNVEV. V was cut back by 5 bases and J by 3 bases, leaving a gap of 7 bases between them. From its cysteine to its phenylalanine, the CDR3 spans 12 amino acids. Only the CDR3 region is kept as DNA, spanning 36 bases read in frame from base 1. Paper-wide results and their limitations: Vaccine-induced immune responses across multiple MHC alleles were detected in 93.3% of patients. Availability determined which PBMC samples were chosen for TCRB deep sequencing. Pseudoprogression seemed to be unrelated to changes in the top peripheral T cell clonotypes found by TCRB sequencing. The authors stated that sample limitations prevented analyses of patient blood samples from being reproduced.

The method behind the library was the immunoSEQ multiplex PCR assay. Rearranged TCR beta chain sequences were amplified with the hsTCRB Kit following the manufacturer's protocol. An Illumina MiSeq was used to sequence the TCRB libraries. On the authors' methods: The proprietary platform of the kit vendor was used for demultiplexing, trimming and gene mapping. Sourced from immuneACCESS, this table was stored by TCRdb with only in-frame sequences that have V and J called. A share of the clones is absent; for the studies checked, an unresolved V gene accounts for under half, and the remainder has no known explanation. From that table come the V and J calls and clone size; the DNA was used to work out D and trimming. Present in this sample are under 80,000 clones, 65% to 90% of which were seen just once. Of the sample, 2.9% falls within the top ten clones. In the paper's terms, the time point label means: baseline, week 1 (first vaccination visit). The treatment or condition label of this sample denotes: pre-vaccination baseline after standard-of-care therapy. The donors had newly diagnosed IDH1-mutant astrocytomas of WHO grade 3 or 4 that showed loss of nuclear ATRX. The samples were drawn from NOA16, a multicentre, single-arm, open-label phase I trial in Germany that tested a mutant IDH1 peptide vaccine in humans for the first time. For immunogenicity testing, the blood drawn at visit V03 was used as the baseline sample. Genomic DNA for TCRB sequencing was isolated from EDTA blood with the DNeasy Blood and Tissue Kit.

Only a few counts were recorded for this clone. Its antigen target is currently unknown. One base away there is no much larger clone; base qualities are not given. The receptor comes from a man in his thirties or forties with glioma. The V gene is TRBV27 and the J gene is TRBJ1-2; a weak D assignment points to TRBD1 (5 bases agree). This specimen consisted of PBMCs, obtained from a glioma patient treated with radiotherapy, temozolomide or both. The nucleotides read TGTGCCAGCAGTGGGACGGACTATGGCTACACCTTC. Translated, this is CASSGTDYGYTF.